The 5 T cell receptor beta chains in this list originate from one sample, sequenced in a study of blood T cell repertoires in COVID-19. Some clones are missing from TCRdb's copy, which holds only in-frame ones; the method was immunoSEQ multiplex PCR. In the table there are about 150,000 clones, 80% to 90% of which are singletons. What was sequenced was peripheral blood. The source is a woman aged 70-85 years with acute or convalescent COVID-19.

The chain carries TRBV6-1 and TRBJ2-7; D might be TRBD1 (6 bases). The V end lost 2 bases, the J end lost 6 bases, and 11 bases lay between the germline ends. Per germline, CDR1 MNHNS and CDR2 SASEGT. The CDR3 extends over 13 amino acids. CDR3 amino acids: CASSERPGAEQYF. The CDR3 coding sequence is TGTGCCAGCAGTGAACGACCAGGGGCCGAGCAGTACTTC.

This clone was seen once. The chain combines TRBV5-1 with TRBJ1-2; 9 nucleotides agree with TRBD1. CDR3 length equals 18 residues. After removal of 5 bases from V and 0 bases from J, the junction contained 14 bases not matched to a gene. Germline V lookup: CDR1 SGHRS, CDR2 YFSETQ. CDR3 residues: CASSFTGTGRTANYGYTF. CDR3 nucleotide sequence: TGCGCCAGCAGTTTTACCGGGACAGGGAGGACCGCTAACTATGGCTACACCTTC.

The chain uses TRBV5-4 and TRBJ2-3, with D tentatively TRBD1 (5 bases). The CDR3 length is 17 residues. The V end was cut by 0 bases, the J end by 2 bases, with 16 bases between. The germline gives CDR1 SGHNT, CDR2 YYREEE (reference sequence). The CDR3: CASSLAAVQGYTDTQYF. The CDR3 DNA reads as TGTGCCAGCAGCTTGGCTGCAGTCCAGGGATACACAGATACGCAGTATTTT.

The genes are TRBV5-1 and TRBJ1-2; D not certain. Trimming cost V 4 bases and J 4 bases, with 8 bases left between them. Germline V gene sequence: CDR1 SGHRS, CDR2 YFSETQ. CDR3 length: 12 residues. The CDR3 nucleotides read TGCGCCAGCAGCCAAGACACCTATGGCTACACCTTC. Translating gives CASSQDTYGYTF.

The CDR3, as DNA: TGCGCCAGCAGCCCCAGCCTGACAGGGACTGGATATGGCTACACCTTC. Protein sequence: CASSPSLTGTGYGYTF. The chain uses TRBV4-1 and TRBJ1-2; 7 nucleotides line up with TRBD1. J lost 5 bases, V lost 4 bases, and 13 bases had no gene match. The V gene's germline CDR1 is MGHRA and CDR2 YSYEKL. The CDR3 has 16 residues.